What follows are 23 T cell receptor beta chains derived from one specimen sequenced in a study of monozygotic twins with inflammatory bowel disease. TCRdb reprocessed the 5' RACE reads and reports one entry per CDR3 protein, with no DNA. The table lists roughly 90,000 distinct CDR3 sequences. Source material: blood. The receptors shown here come from a human donor with ulcerative colitis or Crohn's disease, or a healthy co-twin of an affected twin (not recorded which).

This chain links TRBV7-2 with TRBJ2-3. Germline V gene data show CDR1 as SGHTA and CDR2 as FQGNSA. The CDR3 is 17 residues long. The CDR3 sequence is CASSLGLAFFNADTQYF.

J is TRBJ1-1 and V is TRBV20-1. The length of the CDR3 is 12 residues. CDR1 and CDR2 (germline): DFQATT, SNEGSKA (reference sequence). The CDR3 protein is CSARDRVTEAFF.

The chain employs TRBV18 and TRBJ2-1; as DNA is missing, the TRBD1 call by TCRdb cannot be tested. This CDR3 comprises 16 residues. Germline loops: CDR1 KGHSH, CDR2 LQKENI. The CDR3 is CASSLATGATGNEQFF.

This rearrangement joins TRBV10-3 to TRBJ1-2. The germline V gene encodes CDR1 ENHRY and CDR2 SYGVKD. The CDR3 spans 14 residues. The CDR3 reads CAISDSGREDGYTF.

The J gene is TRBJ2-7, the V gene TRBV5-1; as DNA is missing, the TRBD1 call by TCRdb cannot be tested. CDR1 SGHRS and CDR2 YFSETQ come from the germline V gene. This CDR3 has 15 amino acids. CDR3 in amino acids: CASSLEQYGINEQYF.

The V call is TRBV12-3 or TRBV12-4, the J call TRBJ1-1; TCRdb indicates TRBD1, and absent DNA this call remains unverified. The CDR3 covers 15 residues. CDR3 in amino acids: CASSFRTGGNTEAFF.

This chain joins TRBV5-4 and TRBJ2-5; TCRdb picks TRBD2, but there is no DNA to check that call. The CDR3 sequence is 14 residues long. Germline CDR1 and CDR2: SGHNT and YYREEE (reference sequence). The CDR3 region is CASSWTSEGETQYF. The variable domain in full, completed from reference TRBV5-4 and TRBJ2-5, reads ETGVTQSPTHLIKTRGQQVTLRCSSQSGHNTVSWYQQALGQGPQFIFQYYREEENGRGNFPPRFSGLQFPNYSSELNVNALELDDSALYLCASSWTSEGETQYFGPGTRLLVL.

The chain links TRBV6-5 to TRBJ2-1. CDR3 length equals 14 residues. Germline CDR1 reads MNHEY; CDR2 reads SVGAGI. The CDR3 protein is CASRDSGSYNEQFF.

The chain is built from TRBV29-1 and TRBJ2-3; the TCRdb call, TRBD1, lacks DNA for checking. Per the germline V gene, CDR1 is SQVTM and CDR2 is ANQGSEA. The CDR3 extends over 14 amino acids. The CDR3 is CSAAPGGPTDTQYF.

The rearrangement links TRBV7-8 to TRBJ2-2. CDR1 is SGHVS, CDR2 FQNEAQ, per germline. There are 13 residues in the CDR3. Here the CDR3 reads CASSLGLLGGLFF.

The chain carries TRBV12-3 or TRBV12-4 and TRBJ1-5; TCRdb picks TRBD1, but there is no DNA to check that call. CDR3 length: 15 residues. CDR3: CASSFLTGSGQPQHF.

The chain recombines TRBV12-3 or TRBV12-4 with TRBJ2-4. The CDR3 has 13 residues. CDR3 loop: CASSFGATNIQYF.

The chain uses TRBV5-1 and TRBJ2-5; no DNA is available, so the TRBD2 call from TCRdb remains unchecked. Germline CDR1 and CDR2: SGHRS and YFSETQ. CDR3 length equals 15 residues. CDR3: CASSLAGTRVETQYF.

Frequency places this clonotype as medium-sized. The chain links TRBV5-5 to TRBJ1-1. The CDR3 sequence is 13 residues long. Looked up from germline, CDR1 is SGHKS and CDR2 is YYEKEE (reference sequence). CDR3 sequence reads: CASSFYTNTEAFF.

This chain connects TRBV7-8 to TRBJ2-6. The CDR3 has 14 amino acids. The germline CDR1 and CDR2 sequences are SGHVS and FQNEAQ. The CDR3 reads CASSSASGANVLTF.

The chain combines TRBV5-1 with TRBJ2-3; TCRdb's D call of TRBD1 is untestable without DNA. The CDR3 consists of 16 residues. Germline lookup yields CDR1 SGHRS and CDR2 YFSETQ. The CDR3 sequence: CASSLKQGSGTDTQYF.

The chain couples TRBV4-2 to TRBJ1-1; TCRdb's D gene call, TRBD1, goes unchecked for lack of DNA. Germline values: CDR1 LGHNA, CDR2 YNFKEQ. The CDR3 totals 16 residues. The CDR3: CASSPLLSTGNTEAFF.

This chain joins TRBV18 and TRBJ2-1; the D gene TCRdb calls, TRBD1, cannot be checked with no DNA. Per germline, CDR1 KGHSH and CDR2 LQKENI. This CDR3 is 15 amino acids long. The CDR3 spells CASSPRSGLDNEQFF. Variable domain in full (rest from reference TRBV18 and TRBJ2-1): NAGVMQNPRHLVRRRGQEARLRCSPMKGHSHVYWYRQLPEEGLKFMVYLQKENIIDESGMPKERFSAEFPKEGPSILRIQQVVRGDSAAYFCASSPRSGLDNEQFFGPGTRLTVL.

This chain links TRBV29-1 with TRBJ1-5; TCRdb's assignment of TRBD1 cannot be checked, as there is no DNA. The germline V gene has CDR1 SQVTM and CDR2 ANQGSEA. CDR3 size: 13 residues. CDR3 region: CSASGQGGQPQHF.

The chain employs TRBV5-6 and TRBJ2-7. Germline CDR1 reads SGHDT; CDR2 reads YYEEEE. CDR3 size: 12 residues. This CDR3 is CASSFLEYEQYF. The complete variable domain, with remaining parts taken from reference TRBV5-6 and TRBJ2-7, reads DAGVTQSPTHLIKTRGQQVTLRCSPKSGHDTVSWYQQALGQGPQFIFQYYEEEERQRGNFPDRFSGHQFPNYSSELNVNALLLGDSALYLCASSFLEYEQYFGPGTRLTVT.

The chain links TRBV3-1 to TRBJ2-3. Looked up from germline, CDR1 is LGHDT and CDR2 is YNNKEL (reference sequence). The CDR3 consists of 13 residues. The CDR3: CASSQATTDTQYF.

This chain uses TRBV12-3 or TRBV12-4 with TRBJ2-7; TCRdb picks TRBD2, but there is no DNA to check that call. This CDR3 is 15 amino acids long. This chain's CDR3 is CASSSTSGLIDEQYF.

The chain carries TRBV18 and TRBJ1-1. CDR1 and CDR2 from the germline V gene are KGHSH and LQKENI. This CDR3 is 15 amino acids long. CDR3 amino acids: CASSPRYLENTEAFF.